This TCR beta chain is from a study of shared clonotypes between healthy human individuals. About this clone itself: Its antigen is not identified. Other DNA sequences in this specimen translate into the identical CDR3.

Whole-study results and caveats: Sorted-subset samples were not fully sequenced, rarefaction indicated. The expectation was that sequencing depth would affect clonotype sharing among donors.

Assay execution proceeded at the deep level. Clones were sequenced by immunoSEQ multiplex PCR, and TCRdb holds only the in-frame ones, with some missing. The sample consists of about 800,000 clones, approximately 97% of them appearing once. Terminally differentiated effector memory CD45RA+ cells were excluded from the naive CD8 cells, which were CD45RO-negative and positively selected for CCR7. The donor population consisted of healthy HIV-negative adults with no recent acute infections or vaccinations. V lost 6 bases, J lost 2 bases, and 2 bases stayed unmatched. CDR1 and CDR2 from the germline V gene are MNHEY and SMNVEV (reference sequence). This CDR3 is 14 amino acids long.

This TCR came from a man under 40 in good health. Sequenced sample: naive CD8+ T cells sorted from blood. The chain has TRBV27 and TRBJ2-7, with 12 bases aligning to TRBD2. Written as DNA, the CDR3 is TGTGCCAGCAGCCGACTAGCGGGAGCCTACGAGCAGTACTTC. As protein: CASSRLAGAYEQYF.